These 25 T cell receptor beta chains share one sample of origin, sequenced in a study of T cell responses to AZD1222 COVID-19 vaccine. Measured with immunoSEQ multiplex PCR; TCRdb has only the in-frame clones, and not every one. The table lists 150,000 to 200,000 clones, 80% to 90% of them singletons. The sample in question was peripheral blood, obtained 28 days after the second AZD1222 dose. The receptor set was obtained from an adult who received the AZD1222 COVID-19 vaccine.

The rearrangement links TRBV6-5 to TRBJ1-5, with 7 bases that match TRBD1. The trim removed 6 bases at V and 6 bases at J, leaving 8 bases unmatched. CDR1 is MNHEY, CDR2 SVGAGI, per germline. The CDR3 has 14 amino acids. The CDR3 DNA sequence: TGTGCCAGCAGAATAACAGGGGAGTCTCAGCCCCAGCATTTT. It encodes CASRITGESQPQHF.

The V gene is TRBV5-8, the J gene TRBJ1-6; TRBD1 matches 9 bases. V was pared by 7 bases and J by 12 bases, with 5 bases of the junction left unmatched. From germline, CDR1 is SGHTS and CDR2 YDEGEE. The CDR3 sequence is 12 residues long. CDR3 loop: CASQYRGLPLHF. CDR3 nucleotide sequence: TGTGCCAGCCAGTACAGGGGGCTACCCCTCCACTTT.

CDR3 nucleotide sequence: TGCGCCAGCAGCTTGCGGTCGGCCGGACAGGGCTACACCTTC. Its translation is CASSLRSAGQGYTF. The rearrangement links TRBV5-1 to TRBJ1-2; TRBD1 is a possible D gene (6 bases). CDR1 is SGHRS and CDR2 is YFSETQ in the germline V gene. V lost 1 base, J lost 8 bases, and 15 bases lay in between. The CDR3 spans 14 residues.

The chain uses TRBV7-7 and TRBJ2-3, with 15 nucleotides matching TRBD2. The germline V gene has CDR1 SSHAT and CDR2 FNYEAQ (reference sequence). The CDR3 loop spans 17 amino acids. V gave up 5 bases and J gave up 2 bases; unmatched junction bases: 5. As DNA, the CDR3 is TGTGCCAGCAGCGAAGGGACTAGCGGGGGGTACACAGATACGCAGTATTTT. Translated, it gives CASSEGTSGGYTDTQYF.

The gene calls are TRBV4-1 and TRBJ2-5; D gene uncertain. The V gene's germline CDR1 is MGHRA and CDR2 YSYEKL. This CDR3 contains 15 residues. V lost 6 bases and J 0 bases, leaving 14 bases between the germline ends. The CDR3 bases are TGCGCCAGCAGAATGAGGTCGGCGAACCAAGAGACCCAGTACTTC. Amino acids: CASRMRSANQETQYF.

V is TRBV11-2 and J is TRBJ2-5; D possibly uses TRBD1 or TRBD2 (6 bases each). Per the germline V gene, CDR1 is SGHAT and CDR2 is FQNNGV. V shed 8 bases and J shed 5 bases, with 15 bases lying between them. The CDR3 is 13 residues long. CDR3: CASCRGQGETQYF. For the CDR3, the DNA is TGTGCCAGCTGTCGGGGGCAAGGGGAGACCCAGTACTTC.

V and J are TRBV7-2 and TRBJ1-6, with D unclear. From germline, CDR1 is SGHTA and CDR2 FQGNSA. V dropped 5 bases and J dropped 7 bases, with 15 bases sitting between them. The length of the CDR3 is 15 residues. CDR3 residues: CASSPNGLINSPLHF. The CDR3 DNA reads TGTGCCAGCAGCCCGAACGGACTCATAAATTCACCCCTCCACTTT.

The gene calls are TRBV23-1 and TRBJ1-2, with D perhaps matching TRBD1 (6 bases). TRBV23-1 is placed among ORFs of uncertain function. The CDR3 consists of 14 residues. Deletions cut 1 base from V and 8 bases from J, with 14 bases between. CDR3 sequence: CASSQWNRDGGYTF. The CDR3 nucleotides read TGCGCCAGCAGTCAATGGAACAGGGATGGAGGCTACACCTTC.

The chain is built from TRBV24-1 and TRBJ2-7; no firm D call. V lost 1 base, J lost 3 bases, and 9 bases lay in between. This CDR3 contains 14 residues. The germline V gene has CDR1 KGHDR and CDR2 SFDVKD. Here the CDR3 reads CATSDLGQIYEQYF. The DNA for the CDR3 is TGTGCCACCAGTGATTTAGGGCAGATCTACGAGCAGTACTTC.

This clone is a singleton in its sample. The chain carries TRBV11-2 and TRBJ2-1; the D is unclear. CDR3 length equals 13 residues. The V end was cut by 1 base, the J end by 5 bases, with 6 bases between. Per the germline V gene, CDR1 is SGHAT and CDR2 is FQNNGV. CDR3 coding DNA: TGTGCCAGCAGCTTAGGCGTAAACAATGAGCAGTTCTTC. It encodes CASSLGVNNEQFF.

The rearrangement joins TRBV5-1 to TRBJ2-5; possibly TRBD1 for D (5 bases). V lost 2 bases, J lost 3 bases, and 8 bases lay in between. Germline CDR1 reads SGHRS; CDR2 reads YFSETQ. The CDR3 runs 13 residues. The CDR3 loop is CASSFTGEETQYF. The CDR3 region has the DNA TGCGCCAGCAGCTTCACAGGAGAAGAGACCCAGTACTTC.

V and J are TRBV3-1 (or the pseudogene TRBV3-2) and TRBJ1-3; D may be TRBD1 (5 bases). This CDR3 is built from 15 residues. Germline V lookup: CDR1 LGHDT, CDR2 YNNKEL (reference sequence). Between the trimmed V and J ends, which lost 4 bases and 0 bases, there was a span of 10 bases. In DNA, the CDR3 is TGTGCCAGCAGCCCCCGGGGCTCCTCTGGAAACACCATATATTTT. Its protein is CASSPRGSSGNTIYF.

CDR3 DNA sequence: TGTGCCAGCAGTCGGGACAGGGGAGGCTCTGGAAACACCATATATTTT. This codes for CASSRDRGGSGNTIYF. The rearrangement uses TRBV4-2 and TRBJ1-3; 10 bases match TRBD1. Germline assignment: CDR1 LGHNA and CDR2 YNFKEQ. The J segment lost 0 bases and the V segment lost 6 bases, leaving 5 bases of the junction unmatched. CDR3 length: 16 amino acids.

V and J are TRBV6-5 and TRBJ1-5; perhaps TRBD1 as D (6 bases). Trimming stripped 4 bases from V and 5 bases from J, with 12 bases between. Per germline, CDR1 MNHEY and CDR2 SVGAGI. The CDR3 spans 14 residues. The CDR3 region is CASSFTRGDQPQHF. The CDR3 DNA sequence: TGTGCCAGCAGTTTCACGAGGGGGGATCAGCCCCAGCATTTT.

DNA for the CDR3: TGTGCCAGCAGCTCTAGCAGACAAACAGGAGGATCTGGAAACACCATATATTTT. It yields the protein CASSSSRQTGGSGNTIYF. This chain uses TRBV13 with TRBJ1-3, with D maybe TRBD1 (5 bases). Trimming cost V 4 bases and J 1 base, with 20 bases left between them. The CDR3 length is 18 residues. The germline V gene has CDR1 PRHDT and CDR2 FYEKMQ (reference sequence).

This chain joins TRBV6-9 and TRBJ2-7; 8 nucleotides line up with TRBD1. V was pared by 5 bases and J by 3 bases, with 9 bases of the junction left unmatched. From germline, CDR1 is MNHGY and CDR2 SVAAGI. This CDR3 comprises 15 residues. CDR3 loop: CASSPPTGADYEQYF. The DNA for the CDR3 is TGTGCCAGCAGTCCTCCGACAGGGGCGGACTACGAGCAGTACTTC.

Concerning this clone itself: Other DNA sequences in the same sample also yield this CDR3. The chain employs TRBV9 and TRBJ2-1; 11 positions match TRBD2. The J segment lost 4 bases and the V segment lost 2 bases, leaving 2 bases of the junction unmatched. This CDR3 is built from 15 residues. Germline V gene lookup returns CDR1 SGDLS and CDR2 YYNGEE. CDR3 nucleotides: TGTGCCAGCAGCGTCACTAGCGGGGGTTACAATGAGCAGTTCTTC. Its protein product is CASSVTSGGYNEQFF.

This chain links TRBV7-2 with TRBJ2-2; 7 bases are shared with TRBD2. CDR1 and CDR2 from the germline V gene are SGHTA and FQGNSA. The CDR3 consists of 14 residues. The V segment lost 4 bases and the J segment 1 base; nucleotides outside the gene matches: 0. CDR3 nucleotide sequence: TGTGCCAGCAGCTGGGGGGGGAACACCGGGGAGCTGTTTTTT. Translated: CASSWGGNTGELFF.

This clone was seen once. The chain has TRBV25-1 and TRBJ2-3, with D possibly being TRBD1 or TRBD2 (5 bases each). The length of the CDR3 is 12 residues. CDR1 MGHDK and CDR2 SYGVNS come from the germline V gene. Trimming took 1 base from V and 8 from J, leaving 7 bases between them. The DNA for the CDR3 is TGTGCCAGCAGTGAATCTGGGGGTACGCAGTATTTT. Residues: CASSESGGTQYF.

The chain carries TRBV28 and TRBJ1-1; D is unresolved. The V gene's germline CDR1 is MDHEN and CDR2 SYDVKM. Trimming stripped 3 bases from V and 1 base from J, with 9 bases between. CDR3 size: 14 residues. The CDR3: CASSFGTGNTEAFF. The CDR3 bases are TGTGCCAGCAGTTTCGGTACGGGGAACACTGAAGCTTTCTTT.

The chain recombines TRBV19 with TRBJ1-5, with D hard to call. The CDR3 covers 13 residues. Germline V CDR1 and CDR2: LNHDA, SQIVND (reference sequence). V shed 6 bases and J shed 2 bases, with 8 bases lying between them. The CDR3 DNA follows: TGTGCCAGTAGCACTACAGGCAATCAGCCCCAGCATTTT. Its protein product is CASSTTGNQPQHF.

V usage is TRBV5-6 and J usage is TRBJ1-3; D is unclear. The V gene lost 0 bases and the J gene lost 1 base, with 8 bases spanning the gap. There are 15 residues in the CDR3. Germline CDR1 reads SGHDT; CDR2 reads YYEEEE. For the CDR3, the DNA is TGTGCCAGCAGCTTGGGACAACGATCTGGAAACACCATATATTTT. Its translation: CASSLGQRSGNTIYF.

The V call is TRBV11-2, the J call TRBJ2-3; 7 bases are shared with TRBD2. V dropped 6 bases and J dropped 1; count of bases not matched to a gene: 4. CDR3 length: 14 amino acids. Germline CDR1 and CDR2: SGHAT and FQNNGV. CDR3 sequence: CASRLASRTDTQYF. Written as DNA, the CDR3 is TGTGCCAGCAGACTAGCGAGTCGCACAGATACGCAGTATTTT. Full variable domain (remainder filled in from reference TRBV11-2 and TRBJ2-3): EAGVAQSPRYKIIEKRQSVAFWCNPISGHATLYWYQQILGQGPKLLIQFQNNGVVDDSQLPKDRFSAERLKGVDSTLKIQPAKLEDSAVYLCASRLASRTDTQYFGPGTRLTVL.

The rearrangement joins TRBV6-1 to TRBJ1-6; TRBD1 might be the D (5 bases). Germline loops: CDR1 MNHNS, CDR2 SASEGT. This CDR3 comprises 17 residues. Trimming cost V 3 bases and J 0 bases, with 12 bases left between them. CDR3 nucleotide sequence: TGTGCCAGCAGTGATCCACGACAGAGCTCCTATAATTCACCCCTCCACTTT. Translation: CASSDPRQSSYNSPLHF.

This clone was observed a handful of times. CDR3 in DNA: TGTGCCTGGAGCGAAACCACTGAAGCTTTCTTT. This gives the protein CAWSETTEAFF. J is TRBJ1-1 and V is TRBV30; D ambiguous. The CDR3 contains 11 residues. CDR1 is GTSNPN and CDR2 is SVGIG in the germline V gene (reference sequence). Trimming removed 3 bases from V and 4 bases from J, with 6 bases in between. Supplemented by reference TRBV30 and TRBJ1-1, the full variable domain reads SQTIHQWPATLVQPVGSPLSLECTVEGTSNPNLYWYRQAAGRGLQLLFYSVGIGQISSEVPQNLSASRPQDRQFILSSKKLLLSDSGFYLCAWSETTEAFFGQGTRLTVV.